Shown below are 23 T cell receptor beta chains from a single sample sequenced in a study of control samples from healthy donors and cancer patients. Measured with immunoSEQ multiplex PCR; TCRdb has only the in-frame clones, and not every one. The sample holds 70,000 or so clones, about 87% seen once. The sample taken for sequencing was blood. Receptors originate from a man aged 50 to 60 in good health.

The rearrangement uses TRBV7-2 and TRBJ1-2; tentatively, D is TRBD1 (6 bases). Germline V gene sequence: CDR1 SGHTA, CDR2 FQGNSA. CDR3 length: 16 residues. Trimming removed 1 base from V and 0 bases from J, with 12 bases in between. The CDR3 region is CASSLDGGNANYGYTF. The CDR3 DNA reads as TGTGCCAGCAGCTTAGATGGGGGCAACGCTAACTATGGCTACACCTTC.

The rearrangement uses TRBV6-2 or TRBV6-3 and TRBJ2-5, with 11 bases matching TRBD2. From germline, CDR1 is MNHEY and CDR2 SVGEGT. Trimming at V came to 6 bases and at J to 12 bases, leaving 9 bases not matched to a gene. The CDR3 runs to 13 residues. CDR3 DNA: TGTGCCAGCAGCCGCCGCCCTAGCGGGAGGAAGTACTTC. Residues: CASSRRPSGRKYF.

The chain links TRBV18 to TRBJ2-7, with D perhaps TRBD2 (5 bases). CDR3 size: 15 residues. V was shortened by 3 bases and J by 2 bases, with 14 bases between the two germline ends. Germline loops: CDR1 KGHSH, CDR2 LQKENI. CDR3 sequence: CASSPGQAAAYEQYF. CDR3 nucleotide sequence: TGTGCCAGCTCACCCGGTCAAGCGGCGGCCTACGAGCAGTACTTC.

The V and J genes are TRBV11-3 and TRBJ2-1, with D possibly being TRBD1 (6 bases). CDR1 and CDR2 (germline): SGHNT, YENEEA. The CDR3 has 14 amino acids. V was shortened by 6 bases and J by 5 bases, with 14 bases between the two germline ends. CDR3 nucleotides: TGTGCCAGCAGTCCTGACAGGAACAACAATGAGCAGTTCTTC. Its translation is CASSPDRNNNEQFF.

The chain employs TRBV3-1 (or the pseudogene TRBV3-2) and TRBJ1-4; D remains ambiguous. Trimming left V 6 bases short and J 8 bases short, with 7 bases between. This CDR3 has 11 residues. Looked up from germline, CDR1 is LGHDT and CDR2 is YNNKEL (reference sequence). CDR3 sequence reads: CASRWWEKLFF. DNA of the CDR3: TGTGCCAGCAGGTGGTGGGAAAAACTGTTTTTT.

The V gene is TRBV28, the J gene TRBJ1-6; 7 positions match TRBD1. Germline values: CDR1 MDHEN, CDR2 SYDVKM. J was trimmed by 0 bases and V by 4 bases; bases with no gene match: 21. The CDR3 runs to 22 residues. The CDR3 loop reads CASSSFGDSFNADSSYNSPLHF. As DNA, the CDR3 is TGTGCCAGCAGTTCTTTTGGGGACAGTTTTAACGCCGATAGCTCCTATAATTCACCCCTCCACTTT.

This chain connects TRBV6-5 to TRBJ2-3; 11 nucleotides align to TRBD1. CDR1 and CDR2 (germline): MNHEY, SVGAGI. CDR3 length: 15 amino acids. With 5 bases clipped from V and 3 bases from J, the junction kept 4 bases outside the gene matches. CDR3 DNA: TGTGCCAGCAGTAAGGACAGGGGGCCAACAGATACGCAGTATTTT. Translation gives CASSKDRGPTDTQYF.

This clone was seen only once. The chain links TRBV6-4 to TRBJ1-5, with D perhaps matching TRBD1 (5 bases). Germline loops: CDR1 MRHNA, CDR2 SNTAGT. The CDR3 runs 14 residues. V lost 2 bases and J lost 4, with 9 bases in between. The CDR3 nucleotides are TGTGCCAGCAGTGACAGACAGTTAAATCAGCCCCAGCATTTT. As protein: CASSDRQLNQPQHF.

This sequence joins TRBV9 and TRBJ1-5; perhaps TRBD1 as D (5 bases). Trimming took off 0 bases at V and 2 bases at J, with 9 bases between the two ends. The germline gives CDR1 SGDLS, CDR2 YYNGEE. This CDR3 spans 15 amino acids. CDR3 DNA sequence: TGTGCCAGCAGCGTAGACGGGGGAGGCAATCAGCCCCAGCATTTT. It specifies CASSVDGGGNQPQHF.

This chain connects TRBV6-2 or TRBV6-3 to TRBJ2-1; 13 bases map to TRBD2. Germline trimming cut 0 bases from V and 0 bases from J; bases unmatched to any gene: 8. The CDR3 runs to 20 residues. The germline V gene encodes CDR1 MNHEY and CDR2 SVGEGT. The CDR3 spells CASSYSRTSGGPLSYNEQFF. Written as DNA, the CDR3 is TGTGCCAGCAGTTACTCGAGGACTAGCGGGGGACCCCTCTCCTACAATGAGCAGTTCTTC.

This chain's CDR3 is CSVGDPGRGAGEQYF. CDR3 in DNA: TGCAGCGTTGGCGACCCCGGCAGGGGAGCAGGGGAGCAGTACTTC. The J gene is TRBJ2-7, the V gene TRBV29-1; TRBD1 is a possible D gene (6 bases). V dropped 4 bases and J dropped 7 bases, with 23 bases sitting between them. This CDR3 has 15 residues. From germline, CDR1 is SQVTM and CDR2 ANQGSEA.

This clone was counted once. V and J are TRBV5-1 and TRBJ2-6; no reliable D call. The V end was cut by 6 bases, the J end by 0 bases, with 13 bases between. This CDR3 has 16 residues. CDR1 and CDR2 from the germline V gene are SGHRS and YFSETQ. CDR3 loop: CASIIFHDSGANVLTF. The CDR3 DNA reads TGCGCCAGCATAATCTTTCACGACTCTGGGGCCAACGTCCTGACTTTC.

V and J are TRBV15 and TRBJ2-5; unclear D gene. Germline CDR1 and CDR2: LNHNV and YYDKDF (reference sequence). There are 18 residues in the CDR3. V was cut by 5 bases and J by 1 base, with 23 bases left in between. CDR3 in amino acids: CATSPRSPGARSQETQYF. The DNA of the CDR3 is TGTGCCACCAGCCCCCGATCGCCAGGTGCGCGGTCCCAAGAGACCCAGTACTTC.

This chain uses TRBV19 with TRBJ2-1; TRBD2 matches at 7 bases. Germline V gives CDR1 LNHDA, CDR2 SQIVND (reference sequence). This CDR3 comprises 18 residues. V shed 1 base and J 0 bases; nucleotides not matched to a gene: 9. CDR3 sequence: CASSIGWRGMSSYNEQFF. The CDR3 coding sequence is TGTGCCAGTAGTATAGGTTGGCGGGGGATGAGCTCCTACAATGAGCAGTTCTTC.

V is TRBV11-2 and J is TRBJ2-7; 7 bases agree with TRBD1. The CDR3 spans 14 residues. Germline lookup yields CDR1 SGHAT and CDR2 FQNNGV. Trimming cost V 5 bases and J 4 bases; bases outside gene matches: 8. The CDR3: CASSRDRINYEQYF. CDR3 DNA sequence: TGTGCCAGCAGCCGGGACAGAATTAATTACGAGCAGTACTTC.

The rearrangement uses TRBV6-5 and TRBJ2-4; a weak D match, TRBD1 (6 bases). In germline, CDR1 is MNHEY, CDR2 SVGAGI. With 7 bases removed from V and 0 bases from J, the gap between germline ends came to 10 bases. The CDR3 runs 14 residues. The DNA for the CDR3 is TGTGCCAGCATTAACAGGGTAGCCAAAAACATTCAGTACTTC. It translates to CASINRVAKNIQYF.

The V and J genes are TRBV5-1 and TRBJ2-5; D is undetermined. This CDR3 has 12 residues. V was trimmed by 1 base and J by 4 bases, leaving 5 bases between them. Germline V gene lookup returns CDR1 SGHRS and CDR2 YFSETQ. The CDR3 nucleotides read TGCGCCAGCAGCTTGAATATAGAGACCCAGTACTTC. It specifies CASSLNIETQYF.

The gene calls are TRBV4-1 and TRBJ2-7; a weak D match, TRBD2 (6 bases). Trimming cost V 4 bases and J 4 bases, with 14 bases left between them. Looked up from germline, CDR1 is MGHRA and CDR2 is YSYEKL. This CDR3 is built from 14 residues. The chain's CDR3 is CASSPDRGSYEQYF. CDR3 sequence (DNA): TGCGCCAGCAGCCCGGATCGGGGGTCGTACGAGCAGTACTTC.

The chain links TRBV10-3 to TRBJ2-6; D uncertain. V was shortened by 10 bases and J by 0 bases, with 7 bases between the two germline ends. The CDR3 runs to 13 residues. Germline V gene data show CDR1 as ENHRY and CDR2 as SYGVKD. CDR3: CATPASGANVLTF. Here the CDR3 DNA reads TGTGCCACCCCAGCCTCTGGGGCCAACGTCCTGACTTTC.

The chain carries TRBV9 and TRBJ1-1; no definite D call. The V gene lost 1 base and the J gene lost 3 bases, with 10 bases spanning the gap. Per the germline V gene, CDR1 is SGDLS and CDR2 is YYNGEE. The CDR3 consists of 14 residues. The chain's CDR3 is CASSVNGYYTEAFF. CDR3 DNA sequence: TGTGCCAGCAGCGTAAACGGGTATTACACTGAAGCTTTCTTT.

A single count supports this clone. The chain is built from TRBV29-1 and TRBJ2-1; TRBD1 is a possible D gene (5 bases). Trimming pared 7 bases from V and 0 bases from J, leaving 13 bases between. There are 14 residues in the CDR3. Germline loops: CDR1 SQVTM, CDR2 ANQGSEA. The CDR3 loop is CSERGFSSYNEQFF. The CDR3 DNA reads as TGCAGCGAAAGGGGATTCAGCTCCTACAATGAGCAGTTCTTC.

CDR3 loop: CASSVATSGRALETQYF. CDR3 bases: TGTGCCAGCAGCGTAGCTACCAGCGGGAGGGCCCTGGAGACCCAGTACTTC. The chain is built from TRBV9 and TRBJ2-5; 10 nucleotides line up with TRBD2. J was trimmed by 5 bases and V by 0 bases; bases with no gene match: 10. Germline V CDR1 and CDR2: SGDLS, YYNGEE. The CDR3 consists of 17 residues.

This clone has a handful of counts. This chain uses TRBV18 with TRBJ2-7, with 9 bases identical to TRBD1. The germline gives CDR1 KGHSH, CDR2 LQKENI. This CDR3 contains 15 residues. The junction had 8 bases not matched to a gene; V was cut back by 6 bases and J by 2 bases. The CDR3 protein is CASSLTGQGAYEQYF. The CDR3 nucleotides are TGTGCCAGCTCCCTCACGGGACAGGGAGCCTACGAGCAGTACTTC.